The 30 T cell receptor beta chains reported below all come from one sample, sequenced in a study of blood T cell repertoires in COVID-19. Here immunoSEQ multiplex PCR was the method, and the copy in TCRdb shows in-frame clones only, minus some. This table holds 250,000 to 350,000 clones, 70% to 90% found once. Source material: peripheral blood. Receptors were obtained from a woman aged 60-70 years with acute or convalescent COVID-19.

The chain combines TRBV5-1 with TRBJ1-3, with D possibly matching TRBD1 (5 bases). Deletions cut 1 base from V and 0 bases from J, with 11 bases between. This CDR3 region has 16 residues. Germline loops: CDR1 SGHRS, CDR2 YFSETQ. The CDR3 loop is CASSLMGDFSGNTIYF. The CDR3 DNA is TGCGCCAGCAGCTTGATGGGGGACTTCTCTGGAAACACCATATATTTT.

The chain has TRBV23-1 and TRBJ2-7, with unresolved D. TRBV23-1 counts as an open reading frame of uncertain function. The CDR3 covers 12 residues. Trimming stripped 4 bases from V and 1 base from J, with 5 bases between. The CDR3 reads CASSLVSYEQYF. DNA of the CDR3: TGCGCCAGCAGTCTAGTTTCCTACGAGCAGTACTTC.

Remarks on this clone: The same CDR3 is also encoded by other DNA sequences in this sample. CDR3 residues: CASSPQGADTEAFF. In DNA, the CDR3 is TGTGCCAGCTCACCGCAGGGGGCGGACACTGAAGCTTTCTTT. The rearrangement links TRBV18 to TRBJ1-1, with 8 bases lining up with TRBD1. The CDR3 sequence is 14 residues long. Germline-derived CDR1 and CDR2 are KGHSH and LQKENI. The junction had 3 bases not matched to a gene; V was cut back by 3 bases and J by 3 bases.

This chain joins TRBV2 and TRBJ1-4, with D perhaps TRBD1 (6 bases). Germline V gene lookup returns CDR1 SNHLY and CDR2 FYNNEI. The CDR3 sequence is 16 residues long. Trimming cost V 2 bases and J 13 bases, with 23 bases left between them. CDR3 loop: CASSEIWTALRDGLFF. DNA of the CDR3: TGTGCCAGCAGTGAAATTTGGACAGCGCTAAGGGACGGACTGTTTTTT.

The gene calls are TRBV7-3 and TRBJ1-1; no clear D gene. Germline V CDR1 and CDR2: SGHTA, FQGTGA. V was clipped by 2 bases and J by 3 bases, with 13 bases between them. This CDR3 has 15 residues. CDR3 in amino acids: CASSLDPGIYTEAFF. CDR3 bases: TGTGCCAGCAGCTTAGATCCGGGGATCTACACTGAAGCTTTCTTT.

V gene TRBV4-2 combines with J gene TRBJ1-1, with a weak D call TRBD1 (6 bases). This CDR3 contains 18 residues. Trimming stripped 1 base from V and 4 bases from J, with 22 bases between. Germline V lookup: CDR1 LGHNA, CDR2 YNFKEQ. Written as DNA, the CDR3 is TGTGCCAGCAGCCAAGGGGAGGGGTACAGGGAAGGGGGCACTGAAGCTTTCTTT. It yields the protein CASSQGEGYREGGTEAFF.

The V gene is TRBV6-5, the J gene TRBJ1-2, with D perhaps matching TRBD1 (5 bases). Trimming took 9 bases from V and 8 from J, leaving 22 bases between them. Germline V lookup: CDR1 MNHEY, CDR2 SVGAGI. The CDR3 totals 14 residues. The CDR3, as DNA: TGTGCCAGTGATGGGGCGCAAGGGACTTACGGCTACACCTTC. This sequence encodes CASDGAQGTYGYTF.

V gene TRBV28 combines with J gene TRBJ2-7; D possibly corresponds to TRBD1 (6 bases). CDR1 MDHEN and CDR2 SYDVKM come from the germline V gene. The CDR3 is 15 residues long. Deletions cut 3 bases from V and 2 bases from J, with 14 bases between. CDR3 protein: CASSFPRTVTYEQYF. The DNA of the CDR3 is TGTGCCAGCAGTTTCCCCCGGACAGTTACCTACGAGCAGTACTTC.

The chain carries TRBV5-4 and TRBJ1-1, with D perhaps TRBD1 (5 bases). With 0 bases removed from V and 0 bases from J, the gap between germline ends came to 12 bases. The germline V gene has CDR1 SGHNT and CDR2 YYREEE (reference sequence). CDR3 length: 16 amino acids. The CDR3 region has the DNA TGTGCCAGCAGCTTGGGGGGCGGGGCTGTGAACACTGAAGCTTTCTTT. Its protein is CASSLGGGAVNTEAFF.

The chain joins TRBV18 to TRBJ1-1; possibly TRBD1 for D (6 bases). V was shortened by 3 bases and J by 1 base, with 12 bases between the two germline ends. CDR1 is KGHSH and CDR2 is LQKENI in the germline V gene. The CDR3 is 15 amino acids. As DNA, the CDR3 is TGTGCCAGCTCACCTTTGACAGGAGAGAACACTGAAGCTTTCTTT. Translation: CASSPLTGENTEAFF.

The rearrangement links TRBV28 to TRBJ2-7; TRBD1 matches 8 bases. This CDR3 is built from 14 residues. Germline loops: CDR1 MDHEN, CDR2 SYDVKM. J gave up 3 bases and V 6 bases, and 7 bases lay outside the gene matches. This CDR3 is CASRDGTGDYEQYF. For the CDR3, the DNA is TGTGCCAGCAGGGACGGGACAGGCGACTACGAGCAGTACTTC.

This chain joins TRBV5-1 and TRBJ2-2, with 9 positions matching TRBD2. Germline V gene sequence: CDR1 SGHRS, CDR2 YFSETQ. With V trimmed by 4 bases and J by 2 bases, 6 bases remained unmatched. This CDR3 region has 16 residues. CDR3 coding DNA: TGCGCCAGCAGCGTGGTACTAGCGGGTAACACCGGGGAGCTGTTTTTT. Translating it yields CASSVVLAGNTGELFF. The full variable domain, with the rest looked up from reference TRBV5-1 and TRBJ2-2, is KAGVTQTPRYLIKTRGQQVTLSCSPISGHRSVSWYQQTPGQGLQFLFEYFSETQRNKGNFPGRFSGRQFSNSRSEMNVSTLELGDSALYLCASSVVLAGNTGELFFGEGSRLTVL.

The chain employs TRBV19 and TRBJ2-5; 7 nucleotides match TRBD2. Germline V CDR1 and CDR2: LNHDA, SQIVND (reference sequence). The CDR3 totals 14 residues. V lost 3 bases and J lost 4; bases outside the gene matches: 5. In DNA, the CDR3 is TGTGCCAGTAGTATTGGCGGGAGAGGAGAGACCCAGTACTTC. It translates to CASSIGGRGETQYF.

The rearrangement uses TRBV5-1 and TRBJ2-2; TRBD1 might be the D (6 bases). Trimming left V 0 bases short and J 5 bases short, with 11 bases between. Germline V gene data show CDR1 as SGHRS and CDR2 as YFSETQ. The CDR3 covers 15 residues. CDR3 residues: CASSLEGHATGELFF. CDR3 nucleotide sequence: TGCGCCAGCAGCTTGGAGGGACACGCGACCGGGGAGCTGTTTTTT.

The rearrangement uses TRBV3-1 (or the pseudogene TRBV3-2) and TRBJ2-2, with unresolved D. Germline V CDR1 and CDR2: LGHDT, YNNKEL (reference sequence). V shed 1 base and J shed 4 bases, with 10 bases lying between them. The CDR3 covers 15 residues. CDR3 region: CASSQGLPSTGELFF. In nucleotides, the CDR3 is TGTGCCAGCAGCCAAGGACTTCCCTCCACCGGGGAGCTGTTTTTT.

V gene TRBV7-2 combines with J gene TRBJ2-2; 10 bases agree with TRBD1. The CDR3 contains 16 residues. The ends lost 5 bases at V and 4 bases at J; junction bases unmatched: 7. Germline assignment: CDR1 SGHTA and CDR2 FQGNSA. CDR3 bases: TGTGCCAGCAGCGACGACAGGGGGCAGTTCACCGGGGAGCTGTTTTTT. Translating it yields CASSDDRGQFTGELFF.

This chain links TRBV5-1 with TRBJ2-3; D unclear. CDR1 SGHRS and CDR2 YFSETQ come from the germline V gene. CDR3 length equals 13 residues. V was trimmed by 4 bases and J by 2 bases, leaving 8 bases between them. CDR3 sequence reads: CASSLAHTDTQYF. DNA for the CDR3: TGCGCCAGCAGCCTGGCCCACACAGATACGCAGTATTTT.

V usage is TRBV7-8 and J usage is TRBJ2-5, with 7 bases identical to TRBD2. The CDR3 has 16 amino acids. The V and J ends lost 5 bases and 1 base, in that order; junction bases with no gene match: 10. Per the germline V gene, CDR1 is SGHVS and CDR2 is FQNEAQ. The CDR3 reads CASSTRLATLQETQYF. The CDR3 nucleotides read TGTGCCAGCAGCACCCGACTAGCCACCCTCCAAGAGACCCAGTACTTC.

J is TRBJ2-5 and V is TRBV5-1; tentatively, D is TRBD1 (6 bases). This CDR3 spans 15 amino acids. Germline-derived CDR1 and CDR2 are SGHRS and YFSETQ. V was shortened by 0 bases and J by 5 bases, with 14 bases between the two germline ends. The CDR3: CASSLAGTSGETQYF. The CDR3, as DNA: TGCGCCAGCAGCTTGGCCGGGACATCGGGGGAGACCCAGTACTTC.

The chain combines TRBV9 with TRBJ2-2, with 9 bases aligning to TRBD2. J lost 5 bases, V lost 2 bases, and 4 bases had no gene match. The germline V gene encodes CDR1 SGDLS and CDR2 YYNGEE. This CDR3 is 15 amino acids long. The CDR3 coding sequence is TGTGCCAGCAGCGTGGGACTAGCAATTACCGGGGAGCTGTTTTTT. Its protein is CASSVGLAITGELFF. Full variable domain (outside the CDR3, taken from reference TRBV9 and TRBJ2-2): DSGVTQTPKHLITATGQRVTLRCSPRSGDLSVYWYQQSLDQGLQFLIQYYNGEERAKGNILERFSAQQFPDLHSELNLSSLELGDSALYFCASSVGLAITGELFFGEGSRLTVL.

The gene calls are TRBV5-5 and TRBJ1-1; 7 positions match TRBD1. Germline CDR1 SGHKS, CDR2 YYEKEE (reference sequence). CDR3 length equals 16 residues. J gave up 0 bases and V 0 bases, and 5 bases lay outside the gene matches. The CDR3 bases are TGTGCCAGCAGCTTGGCAGGAGGGGGCATGAACACTGAAGCTTTCTTT. Protein product: CASSLAGGGMNTEAFF.

The chain carries TRBV27 and TRBJ1-5; a weak D match, TRBD1 (6 bases). With 3 bases removed from V and 4 bases from J, the gap between germline ends came to 10 bases. Germline V gene data show CDR1 as MNHEY and CDR2 as SMNVEV (reference sequence). The CDR3 runs to 14 residues. The chain's CDR3 is CASSFSDRNQPQHF. For the CDR3, the DNA is TGTGCCAGCAGTTTCAGCGACAGGAATCAGCCCCAGCATTTT.

The sample holds a few counts of this clone. The chain links TRBV6-5 to TRBJ2-5, with D possibly being TRBD2 (6 bases). Germline V gene lookup returns CDR1 MNHEY and CDR2 SVGAGI. V was clipped by 6 bases and J by 7 bases, with 12 bases between them. This CDR3 is built from 12 residues. CDR3 sequence (DNA): TGTGCCAGCAGGACTCCCGGGGGGACCCAGTACTTC. As protein: CASRTPGGTQYF.

This chain connects TRBV7-2 to TRBJ2-7, with a tentative D call TRBD1 (5 bases). Trimming cost V 4 bases and J 1 base, with 14 bases left between them. Per the germline V gene, CDR1 is SGHTA and CDR2 is FQGNSA. The CDR3 extends over 15 amino acids. CDR3 in amino acids: CASSSRQKLSYEQYF. The CDR3 nucleotides read TGTGCCAGCAGCTCGAGACAGAAGTTGTCCTACGAGCAGTACTTC.

The J gene is TRBJ2-7, the V gene TRBV5-8; 9 bases fit TRBD1. Germline values: CDR1 SGHTS, CDR2 YDEGEE. With V trimmed by 2 bases and J by 2 bases, 8 bases remained unmatched. The CDR3 consists of 16 residues. The CDR3 loop is CASSFERGQGTYEQYF. The CDR3 DNA is TGTGCCAGCAGCTTCGAACGAGGACAGGGGACCTACGAGCAGTACTTC. The whole variable domain, remainder taken from reference TRBV5-8 and TRBJ2-7, is EAGVTQSPTHLIKTRGQQATLRCSPISGHTSVYWYQQALGLGLQFLLWYDEGEERNRGNFPPRFSGRQFPNYSSELNVNALELEDSALYLCASSFERGQGTYEQYFGPGTRLTVT.

The chain recombines TRBV7-2 with TRBJ2-3; D not resolved. The ends were cut back, 6 bases at V and 0 bases at J, with 10 bases in the middle. Germline V gene sequence: CDR1 SGHTA, CDR2 FQGNSA. This CDR3 is 14 amino acids long. The CDR3 region has the DNA TGTGCCAGCAGATCATTGGCTAGCACAGATACGCAGTATTTT. Its translation is CASRSLASTDTQYF.

The V gene is TRBV5-1, the J gene TRBJ2-7; D gene ambiguous. The CDR3 contains 12 residues. The germline V gene encodes CDR1 SGHRS and CDR2 YFSETQ. V was cut by 0 bases and J by 6 bases, with 7 bases left in between. CDR3 protein: CASSLDISEQYF. In DNA, the CDR3 is TGCGCCAGCAGCTTGGACATTTCCGAGCAGTACTTC.

The chain joins TRBV5-8 to TRBJ1-4; a weak D match, TRBD1 (6 bases). The CDR3 is made up of 14 amino acids. Germline CDR1 and CDR2: SGHTS and YDEGEE. V was pared by 0 bases and J by 8 bases, with 11 bases between. The CDR3 DNA reads as TGTGCCAGCAGCTTGGACAGGGTTACAGAAAAACTGTTTTTT. This codes for CASSLDRVTEKLFF.

V and J are TRBV7-8 and TRBJ2-1; 15 positions match TRBD2. The J segment lost 0 bases and the V segment lost 5 bases, leaving 5 bases of the junction unmatched. The CDR3 consists of 18 residues. CDR1 and CDR2 from the germline V gene are SGHVS and FQNEAQ. CDR3 sequence (DNA): TGTGCCAGCAGCCAGGGACTAGCGGGGGGCCACTCCTACAATGAGCAGTTCTTC. This encodes CASSQGLAGGHSYNEQFF.

This chain connects TRBV3-1 (or the pseudogene TRBV3-2) to TRBJ2-7; 10 nucleotides match TRBD1. The V segment lost 1 base and the J segment 5 bases; nucleotides outside the gene matches: 11. The CDR3 runs to 17 residues. Germline CDR1 reads LGHDT; CDR2 reads YNNKEL (reference sequence). In DNA form, the CDR3 reads TGTGCCAGCAGCCAAGGTTTTTCTGGGACAGGGGACAACGAGCAGTACTTC. As protein: CASSQGFSGTGDNEQYF.